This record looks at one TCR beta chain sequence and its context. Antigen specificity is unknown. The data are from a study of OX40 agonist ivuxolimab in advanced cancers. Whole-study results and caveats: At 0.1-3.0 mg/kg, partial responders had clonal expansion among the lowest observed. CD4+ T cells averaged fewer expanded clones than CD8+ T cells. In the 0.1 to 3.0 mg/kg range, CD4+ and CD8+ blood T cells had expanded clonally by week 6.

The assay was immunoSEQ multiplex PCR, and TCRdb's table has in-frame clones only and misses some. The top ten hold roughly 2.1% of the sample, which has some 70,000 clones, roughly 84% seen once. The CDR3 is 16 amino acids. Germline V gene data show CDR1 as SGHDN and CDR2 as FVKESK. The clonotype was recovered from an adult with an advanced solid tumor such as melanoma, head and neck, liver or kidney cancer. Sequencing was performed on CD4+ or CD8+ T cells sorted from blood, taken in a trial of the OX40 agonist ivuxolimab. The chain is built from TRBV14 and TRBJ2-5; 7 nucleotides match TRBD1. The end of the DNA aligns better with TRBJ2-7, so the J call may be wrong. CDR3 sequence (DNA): TGTGCCAGCAGCCAAGGGGGACAGACAGGGCGGTACGAGCAGTACTTC. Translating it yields CASSQGGQTGRYEQYF.